This entry is about one T cell receptor beta chain. This clone was seen just once. It lacks a known antigen. No base quality values were provided; no much bigger clone lies one nucleotide off. Genomic DNA was extracted from sorted cells for sequencing of the TCRbeta CDR3 region. The immunoSEQ Assay was used for sequencing of TCRbeta CDR3 regions. In its TCRdb copy, this immuneACCESS table keeps in-frame sequences only and misses some clones. Where compared with another copy, unresolved V genes explain less than half of these, and the others have no known cause. For this sample the table gives 100,000 to 130,000 clones, of which less than 95% were detected only once. Roughly 1.1% of the sample is taken by the ten largest. Taken from the germline V gene, the CDR1 and CDR2 loops are SGHTA and FQGNSA. V loses 1 base of germline sequence and J loses 0 bases, and the interval between the two ends is 15 bases. The CDR3 runs 17 amino acids, cysteine and phenylalanine included. Only CDR3 DNA remains: 51 bases, in frame from the first base.

This specimen belongs to a study of OX40 agonist ivuxolimab in advanced cancers. At the level of the whole study: Ivuxolimab was a fully human IgG2 agonistic monoclonal antibody targeting the costimulatory receptor OX40 (CD134). The paper describes the monotherapy dose-escalation part (N ≈ 52 patients) of the phase I trial of ivuxolimab. Of the roughly 52 patients in dose escalation, about 20 had hepatocellular carcinoma, about 15 had melanoma, 9 had renal cell carcinoma and 9 had head and neck cancer. Intravenous ivuxolimab was administered to patients every 2 weeks at six dose levels: 0.01, 0.1, 0.3, 1.5, 3 and 10 mg/kg. The dose-escalation cohort was about 83% male with a mean age of approximately 60 years, ranging from roughly 23 to 85. Peripheral TCRbeta sequencing was intended to test whether TCR sequence diversity was altered and clonal T-cell expansion was caused by ivuxolimab. Partial responses occurred in three dose-escalation patients, of whom one had hepatocellular carcinoma and two had cutaneous melanoma. Prior anti-PD-1, anti-PD-L1 or anti-CTLA-4 therapy was permitted, and about two fifths of dose-escalation patients had received checkpoint inhibitors.

On the study overall, not on this receptor specifically: Low levels of normalized T-cell clonal expansion were also seen in some nonresponding patients. Partial responders in the 0.1-3.0 mg/kg groups had among the lowest normalized peripheral clonal expansion, especially among CD8+ T cells. After ivuxolimab, more expanded clones were found on average in CD8+ T cells than in CD4+ T cells. At doses of 0.1 to 3.0 mg/kg, clonal expansion of both CD4+ and CD8+ blood T cells was observed from baseline to week 6. The antigen specificity of the peripheral T cells that underwent clonal expansion was not determined.

The trial excluded patients who had a history of autoimmune disease or who were on systemic immunosuppression. Peripheral blood for TCR sequencing was drawn from every dose cohort at baseline, at cycle 4 day 1 and at cycle 7 day 1. Samples were obtained from an open-label, multicenter, first-in-human phase I dose-escalation trial of ivuxolimab. Adults with locally advanced or metastatic head and neck squamous cell, hepatocellular, melanoma or renal cell carcinoma were enrolled in the trial. CD4+ and CD8+ T cells were sorted separately from peripheral blood before TCR sequencing. The chain was built from TRBV7-2 and TRBJ1-1; there is no confident call for the D gene. The receptor was derived from an adult with an advanced solid tumor such as melanoma, head and neck, liver or kidney cancer. The sample here was CD4+ or CD8+ T cells sorted from blood, taken in a trial of the OX40 agonist ivuxolimab. The nucleotides read TGTGCCAGCAGCTTAGTAAGGGTTGGCGGTATGAACACTGAAGCTTTCTTT. Protein translation: CASSLVRVGGMNTEAFF.